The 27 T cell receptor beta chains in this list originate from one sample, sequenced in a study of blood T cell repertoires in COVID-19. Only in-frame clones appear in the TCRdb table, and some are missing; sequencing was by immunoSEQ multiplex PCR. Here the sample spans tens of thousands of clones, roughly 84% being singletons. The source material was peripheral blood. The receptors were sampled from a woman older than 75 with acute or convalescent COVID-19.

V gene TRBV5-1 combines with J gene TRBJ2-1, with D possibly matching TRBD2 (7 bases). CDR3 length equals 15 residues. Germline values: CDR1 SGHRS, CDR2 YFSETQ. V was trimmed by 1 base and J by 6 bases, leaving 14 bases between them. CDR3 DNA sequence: TGCGCCAGCAGCTTGTTTACGGGGGGCCCCAATGAGCAGTTCTTC. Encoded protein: CASSLFTGGPNEQFF.

DNA of the CDR3: TGTGCCAGTAGTATAGGGCCGTCTAGCGGGAGTTTATCCTACAATGAGCAGTTCTTC. It specifies CASSIGPSSGSLSYNEQFF. V and J are TRBV19 and TRBJ2-1, with TRBD2 matching 10 bases. The V segment lost 1 base and the J segment 1 base; nucleotides outside the gene matches: 10. In germline, CDR1 is LNHDA, CDR2 SQIVND (reference sequence). This CDR3 is built from 19 residues.

For the CDR3, the DNA is TGTGCCAGCAGCCCGAAGGACAGGGGGCAGGTCTATGGCTACACCTTC. Its protein is CASSPKDRGQVYGYTF. This chain uses TRBV7-2 with TRBJ1-2; 11 positions match TRBD1. Germline CDR1 is SGHTA and CDR2 is FQGNSA. This CDR3 is built from 16 residues. Germline trimming cut 5 bases from V and 4 bases from J; bases unmatched to any gene: 9.

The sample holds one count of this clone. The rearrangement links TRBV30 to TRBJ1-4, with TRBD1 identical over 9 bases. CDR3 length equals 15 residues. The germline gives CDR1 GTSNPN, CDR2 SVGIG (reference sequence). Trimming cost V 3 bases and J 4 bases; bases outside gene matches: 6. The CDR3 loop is CAWSLGQGFNEKLFF. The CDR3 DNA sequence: TGTGCCTGGAGCCTCGGACAGGGGTTTAATGAAAAACTGTTTTTT.

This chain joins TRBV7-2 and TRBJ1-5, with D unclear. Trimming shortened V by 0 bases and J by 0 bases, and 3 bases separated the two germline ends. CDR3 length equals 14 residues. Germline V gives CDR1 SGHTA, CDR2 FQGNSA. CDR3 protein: CASSLAVSNQPQHF. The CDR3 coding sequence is TGTGCCAGCAGCTTAGCCGTTAGCAATCAGCCCCAGCATTTT.

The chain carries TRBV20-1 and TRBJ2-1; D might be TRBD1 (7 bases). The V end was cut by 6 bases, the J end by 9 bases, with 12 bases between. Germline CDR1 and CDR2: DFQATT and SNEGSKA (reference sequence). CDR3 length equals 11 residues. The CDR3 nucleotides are TGCAGTGCCCACCAGGGGGGTGAGCAGTTCTTC. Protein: CSAHQGGEQFF.

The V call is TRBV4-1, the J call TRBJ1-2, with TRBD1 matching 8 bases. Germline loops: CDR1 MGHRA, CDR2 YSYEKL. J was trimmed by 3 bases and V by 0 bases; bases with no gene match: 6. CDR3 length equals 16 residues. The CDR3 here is CASSQDGGQGHYGYTF. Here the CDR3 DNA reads TGCGCCAGCAGCCAAGATGGAGGACAGGGTCACTATGGCTACACCTTC.

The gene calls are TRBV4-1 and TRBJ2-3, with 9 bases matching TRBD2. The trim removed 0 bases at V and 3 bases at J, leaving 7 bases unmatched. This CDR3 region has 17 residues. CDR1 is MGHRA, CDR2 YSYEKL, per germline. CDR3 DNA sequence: TGCGCCAGCAGCCAAGATGGGACTAGCACAGGGACAGATACGCAGTATTTT. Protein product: CASSQDGTSTGTDTQYF.

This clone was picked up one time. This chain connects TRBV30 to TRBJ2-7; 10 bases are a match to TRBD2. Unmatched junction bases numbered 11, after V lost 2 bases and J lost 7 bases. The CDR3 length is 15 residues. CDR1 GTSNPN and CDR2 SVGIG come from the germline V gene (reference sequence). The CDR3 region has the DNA TGTGCCTGGAGTCGTCGAAGCGGGGGGGCCTGGGAGCAGTACTTC. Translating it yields CAWSRRSGGAWEQYF.

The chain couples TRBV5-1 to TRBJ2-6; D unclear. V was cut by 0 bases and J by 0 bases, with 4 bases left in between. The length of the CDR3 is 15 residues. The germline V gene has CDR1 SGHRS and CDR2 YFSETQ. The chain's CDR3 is CASSLDSSGANVLTF. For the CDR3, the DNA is TGCGCCAGCAGCTTGGACAGCTCTGGGGCCAACGTCCTGACTTTC.

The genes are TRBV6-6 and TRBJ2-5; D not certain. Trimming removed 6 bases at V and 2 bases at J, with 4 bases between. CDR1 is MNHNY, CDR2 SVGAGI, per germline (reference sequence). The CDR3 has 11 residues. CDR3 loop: CASRLQETQYF. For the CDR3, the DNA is TGTGCCAGCAGACTGCAAGAGACCCAGTACTTC.

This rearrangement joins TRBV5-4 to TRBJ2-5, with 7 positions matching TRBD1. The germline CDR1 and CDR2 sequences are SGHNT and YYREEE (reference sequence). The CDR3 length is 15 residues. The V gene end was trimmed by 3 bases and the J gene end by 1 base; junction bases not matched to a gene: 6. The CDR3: CASSSGQVRQETQYF. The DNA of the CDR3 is TGTGCCAGCAGCTCCGGACAGGTCCGCCAAGAGACCCAGTACTTC. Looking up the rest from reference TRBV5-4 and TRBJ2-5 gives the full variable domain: ETGVTQSPTHLIKTRGQQVTLRCSSQSGHNTVSWYQQALGQGPQFIFQYYREEENGRGNFPPRFSGLQFPNYSSELNVNALELDDSALYLCASSSGQVRQETQYFGPGTRLLVL.

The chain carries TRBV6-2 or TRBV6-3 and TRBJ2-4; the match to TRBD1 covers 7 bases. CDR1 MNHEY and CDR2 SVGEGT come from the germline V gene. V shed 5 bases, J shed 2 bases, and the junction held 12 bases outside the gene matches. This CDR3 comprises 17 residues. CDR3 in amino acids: CASSQVTGLGPKNIQYF. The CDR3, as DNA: TGTGCCAGCAGTCAAGTGACAGGGCTCGGACCCAAAAACATTCAGTACTTC.

CDR3 sequence reads: CASSYSSGAGNTIYF. Written as DNA, the CDR3 is TGTGCCAGCAGTTACTCCTCAGGGGCTGGAAACACCATATATTTT. The chain combines TRBV6-5 with TRBJ1-3; possible D gene TRBD1, 6 bases. CDR3 size: 15 residues. The germline CDR1 and CDR2 sequences are MNHEY and SVGAGI. Trimming took off 0 bases at V and 2 bases at J, with 8 bases between the two ends.

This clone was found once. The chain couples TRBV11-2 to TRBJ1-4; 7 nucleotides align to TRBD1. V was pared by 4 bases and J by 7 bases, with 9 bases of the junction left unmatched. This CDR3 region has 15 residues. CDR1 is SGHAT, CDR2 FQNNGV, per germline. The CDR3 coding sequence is TGTGCCAGCAGCTCAATTCCGGGACAGATTGAAAAACTGTTTTTT. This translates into CASSSIPGQIEKLFF.

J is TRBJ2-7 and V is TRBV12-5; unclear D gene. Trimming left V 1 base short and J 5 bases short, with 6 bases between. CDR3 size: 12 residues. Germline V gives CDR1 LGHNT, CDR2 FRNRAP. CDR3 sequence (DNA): TGTGCTAGTGGTTTGGATATCCACGAGCAGTACTTC. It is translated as CASGLDIHEQYF.

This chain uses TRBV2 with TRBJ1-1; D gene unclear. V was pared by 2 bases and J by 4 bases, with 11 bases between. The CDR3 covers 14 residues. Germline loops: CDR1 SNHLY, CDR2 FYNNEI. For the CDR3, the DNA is TGTGCCAGCAGTGAACGGTTAATGAGCACTGAAGCTTTCTTT. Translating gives CASSERLMSTEAFF.

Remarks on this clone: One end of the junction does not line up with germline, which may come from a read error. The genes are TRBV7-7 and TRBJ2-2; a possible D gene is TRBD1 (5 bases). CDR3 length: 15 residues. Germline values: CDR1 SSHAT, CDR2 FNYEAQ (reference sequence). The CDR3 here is CASSQTAANTGELFF. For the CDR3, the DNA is TGTGCTAGCAGTCAGACAGCAGCGAACACCGGGGAGCTGTTTTTT.

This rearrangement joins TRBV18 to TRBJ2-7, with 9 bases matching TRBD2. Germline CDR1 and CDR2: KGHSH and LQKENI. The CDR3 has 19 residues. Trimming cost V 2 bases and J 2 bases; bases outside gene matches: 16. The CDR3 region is CASSPFTLAGPSNTYEQYF. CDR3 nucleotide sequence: TGTGCCAGCTCACCATTTACTCTAGCGGGACCGAGTAACACCTACGAGCAGTACTTC.

DNA of the CDR3: TGTGCCAGCAGCTCCTTACAGGGGGCTTACAATGAGCAGTTCTTC. Amino acid sequence: CASSSLQGAYNEQFF. V gene TRBV11-3 combines with J gene TRBJ2-1, with 9 positions matching TRBD1. The germline CDR1 and CDR2 sequences are SGHNT and YENEEA. After removal of 4 bases from V and 4 bases from J, the junction contained 5 bases not matched to a gene. This CDR3 has 15 amino acids.

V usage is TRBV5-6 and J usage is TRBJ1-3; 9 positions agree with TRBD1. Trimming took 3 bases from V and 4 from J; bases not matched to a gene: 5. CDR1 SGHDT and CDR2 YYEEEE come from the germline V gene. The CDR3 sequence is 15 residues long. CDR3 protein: CASSSGQGLGNTIYF. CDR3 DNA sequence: TGTGCCAGCAGCTCGGGACAGGGTCTGGGAAACACCATATATTTT.

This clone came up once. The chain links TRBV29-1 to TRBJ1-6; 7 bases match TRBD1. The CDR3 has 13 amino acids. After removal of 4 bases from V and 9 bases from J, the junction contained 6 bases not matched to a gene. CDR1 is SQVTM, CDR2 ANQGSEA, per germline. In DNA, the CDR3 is TGCAGCGTTGCCCCGGACAGGAGTTCACCCCTCCACTTT. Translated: CSVAPDRSSPLHF.

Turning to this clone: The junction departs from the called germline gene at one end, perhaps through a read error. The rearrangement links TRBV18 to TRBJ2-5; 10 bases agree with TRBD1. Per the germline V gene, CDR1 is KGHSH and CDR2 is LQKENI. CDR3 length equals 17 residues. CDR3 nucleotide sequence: TGTGCCAGCTCACTCAACTCCCCGGGGACAGGGGAAGACACCCAGTACTTC. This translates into CASSLNSPGTGEDTQYF.

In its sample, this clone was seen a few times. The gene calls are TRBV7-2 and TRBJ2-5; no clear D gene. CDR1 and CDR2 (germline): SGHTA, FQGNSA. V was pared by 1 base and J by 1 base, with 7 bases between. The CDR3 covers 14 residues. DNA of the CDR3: TGTGCCAGCAGCTTAGGTAGAAGCCAAGAGACCCAGTACTTC. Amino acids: CASSLGRSQETQYF.

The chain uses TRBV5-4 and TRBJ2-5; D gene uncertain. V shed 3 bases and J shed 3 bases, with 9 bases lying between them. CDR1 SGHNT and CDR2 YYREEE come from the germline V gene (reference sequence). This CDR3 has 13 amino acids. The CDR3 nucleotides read TGTGCCAGCAGCTCGACTGTTAAAGAGACCCAGTACTTC. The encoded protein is CASSSTVKETQYF.

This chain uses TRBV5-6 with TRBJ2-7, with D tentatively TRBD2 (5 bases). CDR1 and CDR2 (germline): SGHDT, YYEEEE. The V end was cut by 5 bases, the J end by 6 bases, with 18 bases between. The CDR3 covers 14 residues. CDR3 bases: TGTGCCAGCAGTCGAGGCCGACTACAGACCGAGCAGTACTTC. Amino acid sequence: CASSRGRLQTEQYF. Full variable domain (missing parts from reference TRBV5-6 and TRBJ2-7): DAGVTQSPTHLIKTRGQQVTLRCSPKSGHDTVSWYQQALGQGPQFIFQYYEEEERQRGNFPDRFSGHQFPNYSSELNVNALLLGDSALYLCASSRGRLQTEQYFGPGTRLTVT.

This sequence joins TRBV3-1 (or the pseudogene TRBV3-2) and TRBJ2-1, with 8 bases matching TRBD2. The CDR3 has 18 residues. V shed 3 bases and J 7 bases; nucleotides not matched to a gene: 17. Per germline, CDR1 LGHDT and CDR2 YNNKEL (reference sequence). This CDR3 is CASSQRASGTSRGNEQFF. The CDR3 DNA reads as TGTGCCAGCAGCCAGAGGGCCAGCGGGACTAGTAGGGGGAATGAGCAGTTCTTC.